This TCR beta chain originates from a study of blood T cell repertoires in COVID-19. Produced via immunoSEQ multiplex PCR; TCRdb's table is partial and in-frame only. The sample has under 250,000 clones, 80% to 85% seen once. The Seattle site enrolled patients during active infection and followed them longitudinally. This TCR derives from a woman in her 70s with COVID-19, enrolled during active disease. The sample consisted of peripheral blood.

The CDR3 DNA reads TGTGCCAGCAGACAGCGGCGGGATCCTTACAATGAGCAGTTCTTC. Amino acids: CASRQRRDPYNEQFF. The chain links TRBV28 to TRBJ2-1, with D possibly matching TRBD2 (6 bases). Trimming took off 6 bases at V and 4 bases at J, with 16 bases between the two ends. Per the germline V gene, CDR1 is MDHEN and CDR2 is SYDVKM. This CDR3 has 15 amino acids.